Sequencing of this T cell receptor (beta chain) was carried out in a study of T cell responses to AZD1222 COVID-19 vaccine. Some clones are missing from TCRdb's copy, which holds only in-frame ones; the method was immunoSEQ multiplex PCR. The sample consists of about 130,000 clones, around 90% of them appearing once. Material: peripheral blood, obtained 28 days after the second AZD1222 dose. This clonotype was sampled from an adult who received the AZD1222 COVID-19 vaccine.

CDR3 DNA sequence: TGTGCCAGCAGCCATCCTACAGCGAACACCGGGGAGCTGTTTTTT. This encodes CASSHPTANTGELFF. The chain combines TRBV4-2 with TRBJ2-2; D ambiguous. CDR3 length: 15 residues. Trimming left V 3 bases short and J 0 bases short, with 8 bases between. Germline CDR1 LGHNA, CDR2 YNFKEQ.